These T cell receptor beta chains were read from a single sample in a study of blood T cell repertoires in COVID-19. The assay was immunoSEQ multiplex PCR, and TCRdb's table has in-frame clones only and misses some. The profile shows 300,000 or so clones, approximately 88% of them singletons. Sequenced input: peripheral blood. The receptors here all came from a woman in her 30s who had recovered from COVID-19. Both conserved end residues are part of each CDR3. The D gene is left open where the match is weak. Only part of the rows carry a size: once, few, many, or a class if the clone is expanded.

.	.	TRBJ1-3	TRBV5-1	TGCGCCAGCAGCCCCGGGGGGACCTCTCCCGGAAACACCATATATTTT	CASSPGGTSPGNTIYF
few	TRBD1	TRBJ2-4	TRBV6-4	TGTGCCAGCAGTGACTCGGGACAGGTTATGATAGCCAAAAACATTCAGTACTTC	CASSDSGQVMIAKNIQYF
.	.	TRBJ1-3	TRBV2	TGTGCCAGCAGGTGGAGCTCTGGAAACACCATATATTTT	CASRWSSGNTIYF
few	TRBD1	TRBJ2-7	TRBV3-1/TRBV3-2	TGTGCCAGCAGCCAGGGGGACAGGGGGTCCTACGAGCAGTACTTC	CASSQGDRGSYEQYF
few	TRBD1	TRBJ2-7	TRBV13	TGTGCCAGCAGCTCCGACAGGGCCGGCGAGCAGTACTTC	CASSSDRAGEQYF
once	.	TRBJ2-1	TRBV5-6	TGTGCCAGCAGCTACAGCTACAATGAGCAGTTCTTC	CASSYSYNEQFF
.	.	TRBJ2-1	TRBV10-1	TGCGCCAGCAGTATGAGACTAGTGATCAATGAGCAGTTCTTC	CASSMRLVINEQFF
.	TRBD2	TRBJ2-7	TRBV7-2	TGTGCCAGCAGCTTAGTCGGGACTAGCGGAACTTCCTACGAGCAGTACTTC	CASSLVGTSGTSYEQYF
.	.	TRBJ2-3	TRBV7-9	TGTGCCAGCAGCTTAGGGCCAGGAGGGACAGATACGCAGTATTTT	CASSLGPGGTDTQYF
.	TRBD1	TRBJ2-5	TRBV15	TGTGCCACCAGCAGGGACCCGGGACAGGGTCTTGTCCAGTACTTC	CATSRDPGQGLVQYF
.	TRBD1	TRBJ2-3	TRBV14	TGTGCCAGCAGCCAAACAGGGGCTAGCACAGATACGCAGTATTTT	CASSQTGASTDTQYF
.	TRBD2	TRBJ2-2	TRBV3-1/TRBV3-2	TGTGCCAGCAGCTCCCGCGGGGGTACCACCGGGGAGCTGTTTTTT	CASSSRGGTTGELFF
.	TRBD1	TRBJ2-7	TRBV13	TGTGCCAGCAGCCTCTACCCGGGACAGACGGCCGAGCAGTACTTC	CASSLYPGQTAEQYF
few	.	TRBJ1-1	TRBV7-2	TGTGCCAGCAGCTTAGGAAGAACTGTTCGGAACACTGAAGCTTTCTTT	CASSLGRTVRNTEAFF
.	.	TRBJ1-3	TRBV6-5	TGTGCCAGCAGCCCAACAAGACTCTCTGGAAACACCATATATTTT	CASSPTRLSGNTIYF
.	.	TRBJ1-5	TRBV5-5	TGTGCCAGCAGCTTGCAACAGGGAAGTCAGCCCCAGCATTTT	CASSLQQGSQPQHF
.	TRBD1	TRBJ2-7	TRBV19	TGTGCCAGTAGTATTAGGACAGGGGTGACGTACGAGCAGTACTTC	CASSIRTGVTYEQYF
.	.	TRBJ1-1	TRBV5-1	TGCGCCAGCAGCTTGGGTGCAGGAACGAACACTGAAGCTTTCTTT	CASSLGAGTNTEAFF
.	TRBD1	TRBJ1-1	TRBV28	TGTGCCAGCAGTTTATTACAGGGGGCGGGCACTGAAGCTTTCTTT	CASSLLQGAGTEAFF
.	TRBD2	TRBJ2-7	TRBV3-1/TRBV3-2	TGTGCCAGCAGCCAAGAACTAGCGGGCCCAGCAACCTTC	CASSQELAGPATF
.	.	TRBJ1-1	TRBV6-2/TRBV6-3	TGTGCCAGCAGTTACAGGGGCTACACTGAAGCTTTCTTT	CASSYRGYTEAFF
.	.	TRBJ2-1	TRBV10-1	TGCGCCAGCAGTGAGGAAGGTGGTGGTCGGGCCGCAAAGGGGTACAATGAGCAGTTCTTC	CASSEEGGGRAAKGYNEQFF
.	TRBD2	TRBJ2-3	TRBV28	TGTGCCAGCAGTTTAGGCGGGGGGGGCACAGATACGCAGTATTTT	CASSLGGGGTDTQYF
.	TRBD2	TRBJ2-5	TRBV27	TGTGCCAGCAGCTCACGACTAGCGGGGCACCAAGAGACCCAGTACTTC	CASSSRLAGHQETQYF
.	TRBD1	TRBJ1-1	TRBV28	TGTGCCAGCAGCACGGACAGGGGCGCCACTGAAGCTTTCTTT	CASSTDRGATEAFF
.	.	TRBJ2-7	TRBV7-3	TGTGCCAGCAGCTTAACTAGCGGAACCTACGAGCAGTACTTC	CASSLTSGTYEQYF
.	.	TRBJ2-7	TRBV24-1	TGTGCCACCAGTGATTTCCCCGGCGAGCAGTACTTC	CATSDFPGEQYF
few	.	TRBJ1-2	TRBV28	TGTGCCAGCAGTTTGGGCCGAGGACCCGCGGGGAACTATGGCTACACCTTC	CASSLGRGPAGNYGYTF
few	TRBD1	TRBJ1-1	TRBV11-2	TGTGCCAGCAGCTTTCTTCGAGACAGGGCCACTGAAGCTTTCTTT	CASSFLRDRATEAFF
.	TRBD1	TRBJ2-7	TRBV5-5	TGTGCCAGCAGCCTGCTCGGACAGGGGGCGTACGAGCAGTACTTC	CASSLLGQGAYEQYF
.	.	TRBJ1-1	TRBV5-1	TGCGCCAGCAGCTTGAGGACACCTAACACTGAAGCTTTCTTT	CASSLRTPNTEAFF
.	.	TRBJ1-1	TRBV2	TGTGCCAGCGTATCGGAGGGTGGCACTGAAGCTTTCTTT	CASVSEGGTEAFF
.	.	TRBJ2-5	TRBV24-1	TGTGCCACCAGTGACCCGGCCCGGGGAGAGACCCAGTACTTC	CATSDPARGETQYF
.	.	TRBJ1-2	TRBV30	TGTGCCTGGAGTGTACTGCCGGGGAGTAGCTATGGCTACACCTTC	CAWSVLPGSSYGYTF
.	.	TRBJ1-1	TRBV13	TGTGCCAGCAGCTCCGGTACGAACACTGAAGCTTTCTTT	CASSSGTNTEAFF
.	.	TRBJ2-4	TRBV7-9	TGTGCCAGCAGCTTTCTCCCCAGTACCAAAAACATTCAGTACTTC	CASSFLPSTKNIQYF
.	TRBD2	TRBJ2-3	TRBV5-1	TGCGCCAGCGGGGCGGGGGGCCTTAGCACAGATACGCAGTATTTT	CASGAGGLSTDTQYF
.	.	TRBJ2-3	TRBV24-1	TGTGCCACCAGTGATTTCGAGCCTAGCACAGATACGCAGTATTTT	CATSDFEPSTDTQYF
once	.	TRBJ2-7	TRBV2	TGTGCCAGCAGACAGGACAGTTACGAGCAGTACTTC	CASRQDSYEQYF
.	.	TRBJ2-1	TRBV3-1/TRBV3-2	TGTGCCAGCAGCCAGAGGATCTTC	CASSQRIF
few	TRBD1	TRBJ1-2	TRBV5-1	TGCGCCAGCAGCTTCCAGGGGGCGGACGGCTACACCTTC	CASSFQGADGYTF
.	TRBD1	TRBJ1-5	TRBV30	TGTGCCTGGAGTGGGGACAGGAATCAGCCCCAGCATTTT	CAWSGDRNQPQHF